Listed here are 30 T cell receptor beta chains from one sample, sequenced in a study of shared clonotypes between healthy human individuals. TCRdb keeps only in-frame clones here, not all; method: immunoSEQ multiplex PCR. The table shows approximately 2.1 million clones, with 90% to 95% occurring only once. Material: naive CD4+ T cells from PBMCs. The subset denotes: CD45RA+ positively selected. These TCRs come from a man aged 18 to 35 in good health. Some clones in this sample may be carry-over from other donors' samples.

In its sample, this clone was seen a few times. Other DNA sequences in the same sample also yield this CDR3. The V call is TRBV5-1, the J call TRBJ2-5, with 9 bases that match TRBD2. Germline-derived CDR1 and CDR2 are SGHRS and YFSETQ. There are 15 residues in the CDR3. After removal of 0 bases from V and 5 bases from J, the junction contained 5 bases not matched to a gene. The CDR3 nucleotides are TGCGCCAGCAGCTTGGCCGGGCTAGCGGGGGAGACCCAGTACTTC. Encoded protein: CASSLAGLAGETQYF. Drawing the rest from reference TRBV5-1 and TRBJ2-5, the complete variable domain is KAGVTQTPRYLIKTRGQQVTLSCSPISGHRSVSWYQQTPGQGLQFLFEYFSETQRNKGNFPGRFSGRQFSNSRSEMNVSTLELGDSALYLCASSLAGLAGETQYFGPGTRLLVL.

The chain links TRBV6-1 to TRBJ2-1; 9 bases are shared with TRBD2. The CDR3 contains 16 residues. V shed 4 bases, J shed 6 bases, and the junction held 10 bases outside the gene matches. Germline V gene data show CDR1 as MNHNS and CDR2 as SASEGT. The CDR3 coding sequence is TGTGCCAGCAGTGTCCGGGGAGGTAGCGGGAGCAATGAGCAGTTCTTC. Residues: CASSVRGGSGSNEQFF.

V and J are TRBV18 and TRBJ1-1, with 9 bases aligning to TRBD1. This CDR3 is 17 amino acids long. V lost 0 bases, J lost 2 bases, and 7 bases stayed unmatched. Germline assignment: CDR1 KGHSH and CDR2 LQKENI. CDR3 amino acids: CASSPPGRGQGNTEAFF. The CDR3 coding sequence is TGTGCCAGCTCACCACCAGGTAGGGGACAGGGCAACACTGAAGCTTTCTTT.

The V call is TRBV7-2, the J call TRBJ2-3; 9 bases map to TRBD2. V shed 1 base, J shed 3 bases, and the junction held 11 bases outside the gene matches. Germline CDR1 reads SGHTA; CDR2 reads FQGNSA. This CDR3 is built from 18 residues. CDR3 protein: CASSLGTLAGAATDTQYF. CDR3 DNA sequence: TGTGCCAGCAGCTTAGGGACCTTAGCGGGAGCCGCGACAGATACGCAGTATTTT. The full variable domain, completed using reference TRBV7-2 and TRBJ2-3, is GAGVSQSPSNKVTEKGKDVELRCDPISGHTALYWYRQSLGQGLEFLIYFQGNSAPDKSGLPSDRFSAERTGGSVSTLTIQRTQQEDSAVYLCASSLGTLAGAATDTQYFGPGTRLTVL.

The rearrangement uses TRBV14 and TRBJ1-1; D is unclear. This CDR3 comprises 14 residues. V lost 0 bases to trimming and J lost 5 bases, with 10 bases between them. The germline CDR1 and CDR2 sequences are SGHDN and FVKESK. CDR3 nucleotides: TGTGCCAGCAGCCAAGATCTGAGCGGGACTGAAGCTTTCTTT. Its protein is CASSQDLSGTEAFF.

The CDR3 loop is CASTTPKRLTEQFF. CDR3 DNA: TGTGCCAGCACTACCCCAAAACGTCTAACTGAGCAGTTCTTC. V and J are TRBV11-2 and TRBJ2-1, with D unresolved. Per the germline V gene, CDR1 is SGHAT and CDR2 is FQNNGV. There are 14 residues in the CDR3. V shed 7 bases and J shed 9 bases, with 19 bases lying between them.

In its sample, this clone was seen a few times. The J gene is TRBJ2-6, the V gene TRBV5-4; D possibly corresponds to TRBD2 (6 bases). V lost 7 bases to trimming and J lost 2 bases, with 10 bases between them. Germline loops: CDR1 SGHNT, CDR2 YYREEE (reference sequence). CDR3 size: 14 residues. For the CDR3, the DNA is TGTGCCAGCGGGACTCCCACTGGGGCCAACGTCCTGACTTTC. As protein: CASGTPTGANVLTF.

The chain couples TRBV28 to TRBJ2-5; perhaps TRBD2 as D (5 bases). Between the trimmed V and J ends, which lost 5 bases and 10 bases, there was a span of 14 bases. Germline V gene sequence: CDR1 MDHEN, CDR2 SYDVKM. The CDR3 runs to 12 residues. The CDR3 DNA reads as TGTGCCAGCAGTCGGACTCCAGTGGTCCAGTACTTC. Translated: CASSRTPVVQYF. Full variable domain (outside the CDR3, taken from reference TRBV28 and TRBJ2-5): DVKVTQSSRYLVKRTGEKVFLECVQDMDHENMFWYRQDPGLGLRLIYFSYDVKMKEKGDIPEGYSVSREKKERFSLILESASTNQTSMYLCASSRTPVVQYFGPGTRLLVL.

The genes are TRBV7-9 and TRBJ2-3, with TRBD1 as a possible D gene (6 bases). Per the germline V gene, CDR1 is SEHNR and CDR2 is FQNEAQ (reference sequence). The ends were cut back, 4 bases at V and 0 bases at J, with 17 bases in the middle. This CDR3 is built from 17 residues. This chain's CDR3 is CASSSTDSWMSTDTQYF. CDR3 nucleotide sequence: TGTGCCAGCAGCTCTACGGACAGTTGGATGAGCACAGATACGCAGTATTTT.

The chain is built from TRBV5-5 and TRBJ2-5; TRBD2 is a possible D gene (6 bases). The CDR3 loop spans 15 amino acids. The V and J ends lost 0 bases and 2 bases respectively, with 11 bases between them. Germline loops: CDR1 SGHKS, CDR2 YYEKEE (reference sequence). The CDR3 sequence: CASSLASGRQETQYF. The CDR3 DNA is TGTGCCAGCAGCTTGGCCAGTGGGAGGCAAGAGACCCAGTACTTC.

With regard to this clone: This specimen includes other DNA sequences encoding the same CDR3. The chain carries TRBV5-1 and TRBJ2-1; 8 bases fit TRBD2. With V trimmed by 0 bases and J by 4 bases, 3 bases remained unmatched. The CDR3 is 15 amino acids. Germline lookup yields CDR1 SGHRS and CDR2 YFSETQ. CDR3 coding DNA: TGCGCCAGCAGCTTGGCTAGCGGGTTTTACAATGAGCAGTTCTTC. It encodes CASSLASGFYNEQFF. Complete variable domain (other parts from reference TRBV5-1 and TRBJ2-1): KAGVTQTPRYLIKTRGQQVTLSCSPISGHRSVSWYQQTPGQGLQFLFEYFSETQRNKGNFPGRFSGRQFSNSRSEMNVSTLELGDSALYLCASSLASGFYNEQFFGPGTRLTVL.

Remarks on this clone: The same CDR3 is also encoded by other DNA sequences in this sample. The chain links TRBV19 to TRBJ2-1, with a tentative D call TRBD2 (5 bases). The CDR3 is 11 amino acids. Germline CDR1 and CDR2: LNHDA and SQIVND (reference sequence). Trimming left V 4 bases short and J 9 bases short, with 7 bases between. In nucleotides, the CDR3 is TGTGCCAGTAGTACGAGGGCTGAGCAGTTCTTC. This codes for CASSTRAEQFF.

The CDR3 DNA reads TGTGCCAGCAGCGTAGATGGGGGAAACACTGAAGCTTTCTTT. It codes for CASSVDGGNTEAFF. This chain joins TRBV9 and TRBJ1-1; tentatively, D is TRBD1 (5 bases). V lost 0 bases to trimming and J lost 2 bases, with 8 bases between them. The CDR3 runs 14 residues. Germline assignment: CDR1 SGDLS and CDR2 YYNGEE.

The gene calls are TRBV19 and TRBJ2-1; the D is unclear. V lost 7 bases and J 4 bases, leaving 17 bases between the germline ends. The CDR3 totals 15 residues. Germline lookup yields CDR1 LNHDA and CDR2 SQIVND (reference sequence). CDR3 nucleotide sequence: TGTGCCAGTACCCCAACCCGTGAGAGGTACAATGAGCAGTTCTTC. Translation: CASTPTRERYNEQFF. The whole variable domain, filled in from reference TRBV19 and TRBJ2-1, reads DGGITQSPKYLFRKEGQNVTLSCEQNLNHDAMYWYRQDPGQGLRLIYYSQIVNDFQKGDIAEGYSVSREKKESFPLTVTSAQKNPTAFYLCASTPTRERYNEQFFGPGTRLTVL.

This clone has just one count. At the DNA level, this CDR3 is encoded by other sequences in the same sample as well. This rearrangement joins TRBV18 to TRBJ1-1; no clear D. The CDR3 runs 13 residues. V was clipped by 6 bases and J by 1 base, with 9 bases between them. Germline V lookup: CDR1 KGHSH, CDR2 LQKENI. The CDR3 nucleotides read TGTGCCAGCTCTCCTGATCAGAACACTGAAGCTTTCTTT. Amino acid sequence: CASSPDQNTEAFF.

V and J are TRBV5-5 and TRBJ1-3, with D possibly matching TRBD1 (6 bases). The V gene's germline CDR1 is SGHKS and CDR2 YYEKEE (reference sequence). The CDR3 is 14 residues long. Deletions cut 3 bases from V and 4 bases from J, with 11 bases between. This CDR3 is CASSSFDRGNTIYF. CDR3 DNA sequence: TGTGCCAGCAGCTCCTTTGACAGGGGAAACACCATATATTTT. Using reference TRBV5-5 and TRBJ1-3 for the parts outside the CDR3, the full variable domain is DAGVTQSPTHLIKTRGQQVTLRCSPISGHKSVSWYQQVLGQGPQFIFQYYEKEERGRGNFPDRFSARQFPNYSSELNVNALLLGDSALYLCASSSFDRGNTIYFGEGSWLTVV.

The chain uses TRBV15 and TRBJ2-3; D gene ambiguous. Germline V gene sequence: CDR1 LNHNV, CDR2 YYDKDF (reference sequence). V was clipped by 0 bases and J by 4 bases, with 17 bases between them. The CDR3 is 17 amino acids. CDR3 region: CATSRDLLGASSDTQYF. The CDR3 DNA follows: TGTGCCACCAGCAGAGATCTCTTAGGTGCTTCCTCAGATACGCAGTATTTT.

The chain is built from TRBV5-1 and TRBJ2-1; possibly TRBD1 or TRBD2 for D (9 bases each). Trimming took off 4 bases at V and 13 bases at J, with 24 bases between the two ends. The germline gives CDR1 SGHRS, CDR2 YFSETQ. The CDR3 runs to 15 residues. CDR3 in DNA: TGCGCCAGCAGCCAACAGGGGGCGGCTAGCGGGGACCAGTTCTTC. Encoded protein: CASSQQGAASGDQFF.

The chain employs TRBV5-4 and TRBJ2-3; D unresolved. This CDR3 is 14 amino acids long. With 1 base removed from V and 4 bases from J, the gap between germline ends came to 10 bases. Germline CDR1 is SGHNT and CDR2 is YYREEE (reference sequence). DNA for the CDR3: TGTGCCAGCAGCTTGCGGTCTATAGCAGATACGCAGTATTTT. Protein sequence: CASSLRSIADTQYF.

The chain couples TRBV5-4 to TRBJ1-2, with a tentative D call TRBD1 (6 bases). The CDR3 is 15 residues long. CDR1 is SGHNT and CDR2 is YYREEE in the germline V gene (reference sequence). The ends were cut back, 9 bases at V and 4 bases at J, with 22 bases in the middle. CDR3 sequence: CATGPAMGASYGYTF. Written as DNA, the CDR3 is TGTGCCACCGGCCCGGCTATGGGGGCGTCCTATGGCTACACCTTC.

The chain recombines TRBV30 with TRBJ2-1; 9 positions match TRBD2. Germline trimming cut 3 bases from V and 6 bases from J; bases unmatched to any gene: 6. Germline assignment: CDR1 GTSNPN and CDR2 SVGIG (reference sequence). The CDR3 extends over 14 amino acids. The CDR3 sequence is CAWSGSGRPNEQFF. CDR3 in DNA: TGTGCCTGGAGCGGTAGCGGGAGACCCAATGAGCAGTTCTTC.

On this clone itself: Other DNA sequences in the same sample also yield this CDR3. The rearrangement uses TRBV7-2 and TRBJ2-3; no definite D call. The germline V gene has CDR1 SGHTA and CDR2 FQGNSA. The CDR3 contains 13 residues. Trimming left V 4 bases short and J 2 bases short, with 7 bases between. The CDR3 region is CASSSPYTDTQYF. CDR3 DNA sequence: TGTGCCAGCAGCTCGCCTTACACAGATACGCAGTATTTT. Together with reference TRBV7-2 and TRBJ2-3, the CDR3 gives the full variable domain: GAGVSQSPSNKVTEKGKDVELRCDPISGHTALYWYRQSLGQGLEFLIYFQGNSAPDKSGLPSDRFSAERTGGSVSTLTIQRTQQEDSAVYLCASSSPYTDTQYFGPGTRLTVL.

The chain recombines TRBV11-3 with TRBJ2-7; possibly TRBD2 for D (5 bases). The CDR3 is made up of 13 amino acids. V shed 3 bases and J shed 2 bases, with 8 bases lying between them. Germline V gives CDR1 SGHNT, CDR2 YENEEA. CDR3 bases: TGTGCCAGCAGCTTTGAGGGAGCCTACGAGCAGTACTTC. It yields the protein CASSFEGAYEQYF. The variable domain in full, completed from reference TRBV11-3 and TRBJ2-7, reads EAGVVQSPRYKIIEKKQPVAFWCNPISGHNTLYWYLQNLGQGPELLIRYENEEAVDDSQLPKDRFSAERLKGVDSTLKIQPAELGDSAVYLCASSFEGAYEQYFGPGTRLTVT.

The chain links TRBV20-1 to TRBJ1-1; D remains ambiguous. Germline lookup yields CDR1 DFQATT and CDR2 SNEGSKA (reference sequence). Trimming pared 6 bases from V and 4 bases from J, leaving 9 bases between. CDR3 length equals 11 residues. The CDR3 DNA sequence: TGCAGTGCCACTTATCGCACTGAAGCTTTCTTT. Protein sequence: CSATYRTEAFF.

This chain joins TRBV10-3 and TRBJ1-5, with D possibly being TRBD1 (6 bases). This CDR3 is built from 11 residues. V lost 11 bases, J lost 6 bases, and 11 bases lay in between. Germline V lookup: CDR1 ENHRY, CDR2 SYGVKD. The CDR3 sequence: CASGVGQPQHF. The CDR3 nucleotides are TGTGCCTCAGGGGTTGGTCAGCCCCAGCATTTT.

This chain connects TRBV2 to TRBJ2-3; 7 bases line up with TRBD2. The CDR3 runs 14 residues. Germline V gene data show CDR1 as SNHLY and CDR2 as FYNNEI. V trimming: 6 bases; J trimming: 2 bases; junction bases outside the gene matches: 5. CDR3 in amino acids: CASSLLATTDTQYF. CDR3 DNA sequence: TGTGCCAGCAGCTTACTAGCGACCACAGATACGCAGTATTTT. The entire variable domain, with the rest obtained from reference TRBV2 and TRBJ2-3, is as follows: EPEVTQTPSHQVTQMGQEVILRCVPISNHLYFYWYRQILGQKVEFLVSFYNNEISEKSEIFDDQFSVERPDGSNFTLKIRSTKLEDSAMYFCASSLLATTDTQYFGPGTRLTVL.

The chain carries TRBV28 and TRBJ2-2; 7 bases are shared with TRBD2. The length of the CDR3 is 15 residues. Losses at the gene ends were 6 bases for V and 2 bases for J; bases not matched to a gene: 6. CDR1 is MDHEN, CDR2 SYDVKM, per germline. The CDR3 protein is CASSLTSVNTGELFF. Here the CDR3 DNA reads TGTGCCAGCAGCTTAACTAGCGTTAACACCGGGGAGCTGTTTTTT.

The rearrangement uses TRBV4-2 and TRBJ2-5; 13 bases agree with TRBD2. CDR3 length: 16 amino acids. J was trimmed by 5 bases and V by 4 bases; bases with no gene match: 7. The germline V gene has CDR1 LGHNA and CDR2 YNFKEQ. This CDR3 is CASSPRTSGSGETQYF. The CDR3, as DNA: TGTGCCAGCAGCCCCAGGACTAGCGGGAGTGGGGAGACCCAGTACTTC.

V usage is TRBV18 and J usage is TRBJ2-3; 10 bases are a match to TRBD2. The length of the CDR3 is 18 residues. Germline loops: CDR1 KGHSH, CDR2 LQKENI. V trimming: 3 bases; J trimming: 0 bases; junction bases outside the gene matches: 9. CDR3 nucleotide sequence: TGTGCCAGCTCACCCAAATCACTAGCGGGGTCTAGCACAGATACGCAGTATTTT. As protein: CASSPKSLAGSSTDTQYF.

This sequence joins TRBV5-5 and TRBJ1-2; TRBD1 matches 7 bases. This CDR3 region has 14 residues. The V gene's germline CDR1 is SGHKS and CDR2 YYEKEE (reference sequence). J lost 4 bases, V lost 0 bases, and 3 bases had no gene match. The CDR3 here is CASSLEPGGYGYTF. CDR3 sequence (DNA): TGTGCCAGCAGCTTGGAACCAGGGGGCTATGGCTACACCTTC.